This note documents a single T cell receptor beta chain sequence. Antigen unknown. The data originate from a study of T cell responses to AZD1222 COVID-19 vaccine. Background on the study: The study pooled second doses at about 4 or about 12 weeks.

Per the germline V gene, CDR1 is MNHEY and CDR2 is SVGEGT. V gave up 2 bases and J gave up 1 base, with 17 bases separating them. This CDR3 is built from 17 residues. The study, taken as a whole, reports: Reports say nearly half of spike-specific TCRs go after unmutated variant regions. There were repertoire samples only from the period after the peak T cell response.

Sequencing used immunoSEQ multiplex PCR; TCRdb keeps in-frame clones, though not all of them. The sample records 130,000 or so clones, 86% being singletons. This TCR derives from an adult in good health. This chain connects TRBV6-2 or TRBV6-3 to TRBJ2-5; TRBD2 might be the D (6 bases). The sequencing used peripheral blood, collected on day 0 of AZD1222 vaccination. The CDR3 loop is CASSYRRVGDFQETQYF. CDR3 sequence (DNA): TGTGCCAGCAGTTACCGACGCGTCGGGGACTTCCAAGAGACCCAGTACTTC.